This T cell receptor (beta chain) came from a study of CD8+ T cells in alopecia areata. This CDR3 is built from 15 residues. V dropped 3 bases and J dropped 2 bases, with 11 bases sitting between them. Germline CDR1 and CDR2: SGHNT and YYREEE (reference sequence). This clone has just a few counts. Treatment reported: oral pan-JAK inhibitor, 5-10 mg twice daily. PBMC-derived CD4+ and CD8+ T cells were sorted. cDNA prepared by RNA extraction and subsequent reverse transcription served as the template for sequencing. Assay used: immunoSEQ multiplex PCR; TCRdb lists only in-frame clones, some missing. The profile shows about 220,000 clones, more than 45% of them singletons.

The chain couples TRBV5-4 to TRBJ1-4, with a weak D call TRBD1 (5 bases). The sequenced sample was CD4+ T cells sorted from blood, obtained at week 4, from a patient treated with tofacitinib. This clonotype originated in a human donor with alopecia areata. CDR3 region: CASSSKQETNEKLFF. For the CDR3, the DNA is TGTGCCAGCAGCTCGAAACAGGAGACTAATGAAAAACTGTTTTTT. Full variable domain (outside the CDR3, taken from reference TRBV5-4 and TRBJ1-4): ETGVTQSPTHLIKTRGQQVTLRCSSQSGHNTVSWYQQALGQGPQFIFQYYREEENGRGNFPPRFSGLQFPNYSSELNVNALELDDSALYLCASSSKQETNEKLFFGSGTQLSVL.